The present T cell receptor (beta chain) was sequenced within a study of shared clonotypes between healthy human individuals. A split of CD4+ cells into CD45RA+ naive and CD45RA-negative memory subsets was performed. Sequenced by immunoSEQ multiplex PCR; TCRdb stores in-frame clones only, minus some. Counted here are fewer than 2.5 million clones, 93% occurring once; the ten biggest clones make up about 0.38%. This clone occurred once. The source of this sequence is a man between 18 and 35 years old in good health. Some clones in this sample may be carry-over from other donors' samples. The sample taken for sequencing was naive CD4+ T cells from PBMCs. The subset was: CD45RA+ positively selected.

The CDR3 is CASGGDGYSVEGVEVYTF. The CDR3 DNA follows: TGTGCCAGCGGCGGAGACGGCTATTCGGTCGAGGGGGTTGAGGTCTACACCTTC. This chain links TRBV14 with TRBJ1-2; D may be TRBD1 (6 bases). The CDR3 covers 18 residues. Between the trimmed V and J ends, which lost 8 bases and 10 bases, there was a span of 35 bases. Germline-derived CDR1 and CDR2 are SGHDN and FVKESK.